The clone carrying this T cell receptor (beta chain) has a single count. In the study's own analysis: Using reference gene primer amplification, nucleated cell counts were estimated. Profiled with immunoSEQ multiplex PCR; TCRdb holds only in-frame clones, not every one. D and trimming come from the DNA, and the V and J calls and clone size come from that table. The table lists about 400,000 clones, around 90% of them singletons, with roughly 2% in the top ten. This specimen comes from a study of blood T cell repertoires in COVID-19. About the study: COVID-19 samples collected from the United States, Italy and Spain covered acute and convalescent phases.

Germline trimming cut 3 bases from V and 8 bases from J; bases unmatched to any gene: 12. The CDR3 spans 15 residues. Germline values: CDR1 KGHSH, CDR2 LQKENI. Participant age was roughly 18 to 95 years, and participants resided in about two dozen US areas. Clinical history as reported by participants underpinned cohort assignment. This chain joins TRBV18 and TRBJ1-2; 7 nucleotides agree with TRBD1. This sequence was found in a middle-aged woman with acute COVID-19. The sequenced sample was PBMCs or T cells enriched from blood (not recorded which). For the CDR3, the DNA is TGTGCCAGCTCACCCCCCCTGACAGGGTTGGAGGGCTACACCTTC. This codes for CASSPPLTGLEGYTF.